This T cell receptor (beta chain) was recorded in a study of T cell responses to AZD1222 COVID-19 vaccine. Study-wide findings and caveats: Females made up more of the donors, who were largely white British, and clonal diversity may have come out too low. Baseline serostatus was positive in only six AZD1222 recipients.

The repertoire was sequenced with immunoSEQ multiplex PCR; TCRdb's copy has only in-frame clones and lacks some. The table shows roughly 120,000 clones, with approximately 88% occurring only once. Trimming took 4 bases from V and 11 from J, leaving 16 bases between them. CDR1 is SGHRS and CDR2 is YFSETQ in the germline V gene. The CDR3 has 14 amino acids. Comment on this clone: Antigen: not known.

The J gene is TRBJ1-6, the V gene TRBV5-1; no firm D call. The TCR was taken from an adult in good health. This material consisted of peripheral blood, taken on day 0 of AZD1222 vaccination. The CDR3 DNA reads TGCGCCAGCAGCCCGGGATTCCTTTCTGCACCCCTCCACTTT. As protein: CASSPGFLSAPLHF.